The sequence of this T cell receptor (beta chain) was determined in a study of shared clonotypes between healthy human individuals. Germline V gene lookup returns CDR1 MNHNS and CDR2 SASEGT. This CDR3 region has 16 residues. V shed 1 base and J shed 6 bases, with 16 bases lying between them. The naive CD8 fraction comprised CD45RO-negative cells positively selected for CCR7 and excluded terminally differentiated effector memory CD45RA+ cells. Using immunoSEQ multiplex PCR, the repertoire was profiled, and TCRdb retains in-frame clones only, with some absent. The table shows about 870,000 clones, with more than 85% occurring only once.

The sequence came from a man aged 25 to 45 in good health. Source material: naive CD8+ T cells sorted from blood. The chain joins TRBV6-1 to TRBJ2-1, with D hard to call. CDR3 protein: CASSEDLKRRVNEQFF. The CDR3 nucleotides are TGTGCCAGCAGTGAAGACCTCAAGCGTCGTGTCAATGAGCAGTTCTTC.